This T cell receptor (beta chain) was profiled in a study of metastatic and nonmetastatic thyroid tumors. TCRdb re-processed the PCR reads through MiXCR. The sample has 20,000 to 25,000 clones, around 12% seen once. Before thyroid surgery, none of the patients had received any treatment. Findings and caveats of the study: Reports indicated that malignant thyroid tumors showed significantly higher TCR beta diversity than benign nodules did, in blood and tumor.

This clone occurred many times. The antigen is undetermined. The TCR was taken from a female donor with papillary thyroid cancer or a benign thyroid nodule (not recorded which). Some clones in this sample may be carry-over from other donors' samples. Sequencing was carried out using blood.

CDR3 coding DNA: TGTGCCAGCAGCCAAGAGGGACAGGGGAGTCAGCCCCAGCATTTT. Translation: CASSQEGQGSQPQHF. The chain uses TRBV3-1 and TRBJ1-5; 10 nucleotides agree with TRBD1. Germline assignment: CDR1 LGHDT and CDR2 YNNKEL (reference sequence). This CDR3 spans 15 amino acids. The trim removed 0 bases at V and 6 bases at J, leaving 2 bases unmatched. Using reference TRBV3-1 and TRBJ1-5 for the parts outside the CDR3, the full variable domain is DTAVSQTPKYLVTQMGNDKSIKCEQNLGHDTMYWYKQDSKKFLKIMFSYNNKELIINETVPNRFSPKSPDKAHLNLHINSLELGDSAVYFCASSQEGQGSQPQHFGDGTRLSIL.